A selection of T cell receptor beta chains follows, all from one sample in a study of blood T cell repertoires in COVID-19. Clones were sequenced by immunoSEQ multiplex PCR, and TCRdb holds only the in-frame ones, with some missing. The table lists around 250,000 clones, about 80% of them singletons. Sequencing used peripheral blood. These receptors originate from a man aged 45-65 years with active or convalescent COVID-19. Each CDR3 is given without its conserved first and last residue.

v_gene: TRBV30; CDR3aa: ASGARFDTEAF
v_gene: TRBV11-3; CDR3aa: ASSRGIGQRGEQY
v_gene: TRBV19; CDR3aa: ASTPRGGQLSSYEQY
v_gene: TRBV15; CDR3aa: ATSKGQGADGELF
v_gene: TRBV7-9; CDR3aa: ASSFSDRPGYT
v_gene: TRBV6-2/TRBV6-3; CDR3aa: ASSYIPSTGGNNEQF
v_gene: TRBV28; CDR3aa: ASSSILGQFYGYT
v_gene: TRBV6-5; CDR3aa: ASSYGTVADSPLH
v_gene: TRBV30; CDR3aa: ACTRQGAMTGELF
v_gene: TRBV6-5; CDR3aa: ASTYSGGTDTQY
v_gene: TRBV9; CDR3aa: ASAPSAGELF
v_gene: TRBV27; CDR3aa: ASSLGGAYGYT
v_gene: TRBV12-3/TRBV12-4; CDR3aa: ASTLGRSHEQF
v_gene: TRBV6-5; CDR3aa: ASRGTVYEQY
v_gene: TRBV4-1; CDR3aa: ASSMGTGMNYGYT
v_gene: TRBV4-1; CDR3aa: ASSQGTRNEQF
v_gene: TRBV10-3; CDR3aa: AISDPPSYEQY
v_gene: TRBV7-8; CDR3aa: ASSLLAEQF
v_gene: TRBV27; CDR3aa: ASARGGFYGYT
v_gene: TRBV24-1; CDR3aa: ATREEQY
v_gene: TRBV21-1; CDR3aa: ASSKVINGTGMAYEQY
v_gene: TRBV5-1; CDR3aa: ASSRGEGQGGALH
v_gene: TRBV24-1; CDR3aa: AASPGTAQPQH
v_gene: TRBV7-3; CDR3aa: ASSPWTGQGYT
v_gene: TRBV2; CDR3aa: ASSPRYLNTGELF
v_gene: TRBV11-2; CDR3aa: ASRTGLSGNTIY
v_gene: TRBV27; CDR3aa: AIGVMSTGELF
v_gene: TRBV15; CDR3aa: ATSREAGRGEKLF
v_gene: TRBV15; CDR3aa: ATSSLASTDTQY
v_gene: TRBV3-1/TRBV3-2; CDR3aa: ASSLGTGDYYGYT
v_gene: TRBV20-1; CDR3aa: SARIDFGYT
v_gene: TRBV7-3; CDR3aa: ASSYERDTQY
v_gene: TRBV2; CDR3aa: ASSREGGNTEAF
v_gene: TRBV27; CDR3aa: ASSFQGGEAF
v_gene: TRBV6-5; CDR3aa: ASRGTGVNTEAF
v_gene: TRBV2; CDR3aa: ASSSSTGTGFGGYT
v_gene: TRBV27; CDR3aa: ASSRGQGYGYT
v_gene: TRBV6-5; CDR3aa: ASSYREGGNQPQH
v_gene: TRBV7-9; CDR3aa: ASGRPGQLNLYEQY
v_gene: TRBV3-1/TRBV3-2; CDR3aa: ASSHSGGGQTQY
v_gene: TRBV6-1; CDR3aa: ASSEAGLAGADTQY
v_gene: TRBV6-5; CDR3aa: ASRPTSGGPDTQY
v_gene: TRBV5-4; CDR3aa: ASSPGLGGSYNEQF
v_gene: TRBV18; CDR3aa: ASSPGTGSTRELF
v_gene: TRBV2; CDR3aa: ASNGTPNEKLF
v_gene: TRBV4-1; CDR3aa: ASSQDRRQDSPLH
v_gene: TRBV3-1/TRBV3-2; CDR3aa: ASSQSLAATYNEQF
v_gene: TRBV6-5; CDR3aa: ASSYGSSGNTIY
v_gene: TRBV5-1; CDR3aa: ASSLALAKAQY
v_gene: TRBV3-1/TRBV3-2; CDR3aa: ASSLTGNNSPLH
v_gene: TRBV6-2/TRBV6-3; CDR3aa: ASSYWRTGNTEAF
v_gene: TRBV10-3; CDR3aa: AISESLVQETQY
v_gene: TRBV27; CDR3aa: ASSYRGQTLLDNEQF
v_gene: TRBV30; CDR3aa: ACPRQGGTQY
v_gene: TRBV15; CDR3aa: ATSRDKPAGELF
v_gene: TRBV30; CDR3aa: AWIPDTRTEAF
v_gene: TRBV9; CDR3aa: ASSVASLAGDYNEQF
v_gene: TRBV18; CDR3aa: ASSEQGAGTNEKLF
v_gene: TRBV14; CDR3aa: ASSPSLGGGETQY
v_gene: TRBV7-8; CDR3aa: ASSFGEETQY